This entry lists 21 T cell receptor beta chains sequenced from one sample in a study of early T cells in non-severe SARS-CoV-2 infection. One entry per CDR3 protein, called by TCRdb with MiXCR from the 5' RACE reads. This table has some 40,000 distinct CDR3 sequences, about 6.5% appearing once. The sequencing used whole blood, collected at baseline. The receptor source for this set is an adult who was a healthcare worker with PCR-confirmed SARS-CoV-2 infection or an uninfected control (not recorded which).

This clonotype was counted a few times. V gene TRBV7-9 combines with J gene TRBJ1-1; D uncertain. CDR1 is SEHNR and CDR2 is FQNEAQ in the germline V gene (reference sequence). Trimming left V 5 bases short and J 3 bases short, with 7 bases between. The CDR3 spans 12 residues. As DNA, the CDR3 is TGTGCCAGCAGCCCCCTCTACACTGAAGCTTTCTTT. Its protein is CASSPLYTEAFF.

The chain is built from TRBV6-2 or TRBV6-3 and TRBJ2-5; no firm D call. Germline assignment: CDR1 MNHEY and CDR2 SVGEGT. This CDR3 is built from 16 residues. Trimming took off 0 bases at V and 2 bases at J, with 13 bases between the two ends. The chain's CDR3 is CASSYSTGRAQETQYF. DNA of the CDR3: TGTGCCAGCAGTTACTCGACGGGTAGGGCTCAAGAGACCCAGTACTTC.

This clonotype has ten or more counts. The CDR3 DNA is TGCGCCAGCAGCCAAACTTTGGGTAACTACGAGCAGTACTTC. It encodes CASSQTLGNYEQYF. V and J are TRBV4-3 and TRBJ2-7; no clear D. Looked up from germline, CDR1 is LGHNA and CDR2 is YSLEER. CDR3 length: 14 residues. The V end was cut by 2 bases, the J end by 3 bases, with 11 bases between.

This clonotype has ten or more counts. V is TRBV9 and J is TRBJ2-1, with D possibly matching TRBD1 (6 bases). Per germline, CDR1 SGDLS and CDR2 YYNGEE. The V end was cut by 3 bases, the J end by 7 bases, with 14 bases between. The CDR3 covers 14 residues. The CDR3 loop is CASSELQGLNEQFF. In DNA, the CDR3 is TGTGCCAGCAGCGAATTACAGGGTTTGAATGAGCAGTTCTTC.

In its sample, this clonotype was seen many times. V is TRBV11-2 and J is TRBJ2-3; either TRBD1 or TRBD2 may supply D (5 bases each). The CDR3 is made up of 14 amino acids. V dropped 7 bases and J dropped 2 bases, with 13 bases sitting between them. Germline V gives CDR1 SGHAT, CDR2 FQNNGV. CDR3 nucleotide sequence: TGTGCCAGCACCATGGGACGGACCACAGATACGCAGTATTTT. Protein product: CASTMGRTTDTQYF.

The sample holds many counts of this clonotype. The chain uses TRBV28 and TRBJ2-5; maybe TRBD2 (5 bases). In germline, CDR1 is MDHEN, CDR2 SYDVKM. There are 13 residues in the CDR3. V was shortened by 4 bases and J by 2 bases, with 8 bases between the two germline ends. CDR3 loop: CASSSPGQETQYF. CDR3 bases: TGTGCCAGCAGTTCTCCGGGACAAGAGACCCAGTACTTC.

This clonotype was recorded at least ten times. CDR3 coding DNA: TGCAGTGCTAGAGATCCCGTCCCCCGGGCAGGGGGCACCGGGGAGCTGTTTTTT. The encoded protein is CSARDPVPRAGGTGELFF. The V call is TRBV20-1, the J call TRBJ2-2; TRBD1 aligns across 7 bases. V lost 0 bases and J lost 4; bases outside the gene matches: 14. Germline V gene sequence: CDR1 DFQATT, CDR2 SNEGSKA (reference sequence). The CDR3 loop spans 18 amino acids.

This clonotype has just a few counts. The genes are TRBV28 and TRBJ2-1; D may be TRBD2 (5 bases). V was trimmed by 3 bases and J by 11 bases, leaving 20 bases between them. The CDR3 totals 15 residues. In germline, CDR1 is MDHEN, CDR2 SYDVKM. The CDR3 DNA reads as TGTGCCAGCAGTTTCTCCGGACTGGCTTACTTAAAGCAGTTCTTC. This translates into CASSFSGLAYLKQFF.

This clonotype appeared many times. The CDR3 bases are TGCAGTGCTAGCGGTAACACCTACAATGAGCAGTTCTTC. Amino acid sequence: CSASGNTYNEQFF. The rearrangement links TRBV20-1 to TRBJ2-1; D gene unclear. This CDR3 spans 13 amino acids. The V gene lost 3 bases and the J gene lost 2 bases, with 8 bases spanning the gap. Per the germline V gene, CDR1 is DFQATT and CDR2 is SNEGSKA (reference sequence).

This clonotype showed up just a few times. The J gene is TRBJ1-3, the V gene TRBV4-2, with no clear D. Trimming cost V 4 bases and J 0 bases, with 16 bases left between them. The CDR3 loop spans 17 amino acids. In germline, CDR1 is LGHNA, CDR2 YNFKEQ. This CDR3 reads CASSLAEAVGSGNTIYF. The DNA of the CDR3 is TGTGCCAGCAGCCTAGCTGAGGCCGTGGGCTCTGGAAACACCATATATTTT.

The chain combines TRBV18 with TRBJ2-5; 7 bases map to TRBD2. V lost 3 bases and J lost 1; bases outside the gene matches: 5. The CDR3 extends over 15 amino acids. From germline, CDR1 is KGHSH and CDR2 LQKENI. CDR3 bases: TGTGCCAGCTCACCCAATCTAGCGGCCCAAGAGACCCAGTACTTC. Its protein product is CASSPNLAAQETQYF.

The chain combines TRBV12-3 or TRBV12-4 with TRBJ1-4; no reliable D call. The CDR3 runs to 15 residues. With 3 bases removed from V and 7 bases from J, the gap between germline ends came to 15 bases. The CDR3 nucleotides are TGTGCCAGCAGTTTTTCCGGATCACCGCCTGAAAAACTGTTTTTT. It specifies CASSFSGSPPEKLFF.

CDR3 sequence: CASGLPGLGVDEQFF. The CDR3 nucleotides are TGTGCCAGCGGATTACCGGGACTAGGAGTCGATGAGCAGTTCTTC. This sequence joins TRBV6-4 and TRBJ2-1, with TRBD2 matching 8 bases. J gave up 8 bases and V 8 bases, and 14 bases lay outside the gene matches. The germline V gene has CDR1 MRHNA and CDR2 SNTAGT. The CDR3 spans 15 residues.

The V call is TRBV6-2 or TRBV6-3, the J call TRBJ2-3, with 12 bases matching TRBD2. The junction had 6 bases not matched to a gene; V was cut back by 6 bases and J by 14 bases. Germline CDR1 MNHEY, CDR2 SVGEGT. The CDR3 is made up of 12 amino acids. CDR3: CASSLLAGGLYF. CDR3 sequence (DNA): TGTGCCAGCAGCTTACTAGCGGGAGGACTGTATTTT.

This chain joins TRBV7-2 and TRBJ1-2; no clear D. Trimming took 5 bases from V and 4 from J, leaving 11 bases between them. The CDR3 extends over 13 amino acids. Germline V gene lookup returns CDR1 SGHTA and CDR2 FQGNSA. The chain's CDR3 is CASSPTESYGYTF. For the CDR3, the DNA is TGTGCCAGCAGCCCAACAGAAAGCTATGGCTACACCTTC.

This clonotype has a handful of counts. The J gene is TRBJ2-1, the V gene TRBV5-1, with D perhaps TRBD1 (7 bases). Per the germline V gene, CDR1 is SGHRS and CDR2 is YFSETQ. V lost 0 bases to trimming and J lost 6 bases, with 19 bases between them. The CDR3 length is 17 residues. The CDR3 DNA reads TGCGCCAGCAGCTTGGCGACAGGGAGGTCGCAAGTCAATGAGCAGTTCTTC. Translation gives CASSLATGRSQVNEQFF.

At least ten counts were recorded for this clonotype. CDR3 sequence (DNA): TGTGCCAGCAGTTTTGGTTCTAGGGCTTCCCAGTACTTC. Its protein is CASSFGSRASQYF. V is TRBV14 and J is TRBJ2-5; the D is unclear. V was pared by 6 bases and J by 9 bases, with 17 bases between. The CDR3 has 13 amino acids. Germline lookup yields CDR1 SGHDN and CDR2 FVKESK.

This clonotype occurred many times. V usage is TRBV7-2 and J usage is TRBJ1-2, with 7 bases aligning to TRBD1. Germline V gene lookup returns CDR1 SGHTA and CDR2 FQGNSA. CDR3 length equals 13 residues. With V trimmed by 5 bases and J by 4 bases, 4 bases remained unmatched. The DNA of the CDR3 is TGTGCCAGCAGCCGGGACAGTCCCTATGGCTACACCTTC. Residues: CASSRDSPYGYTF.

This clonotype was seen a handful of times. The chain joins TRBV5-6 to TRBJ1-2; 7 bases agree with TRBD1. The V and J ends lost 2 bases and 8 bases, in that order; junction bases with no gene match: 15. CDR3 length equals 16 residues. Germline CDR1 reads SGHDT; CDR2 reads YYEEEE. CDR3 residues: CASSFFQGQVDEGYTF. In DNA, the CDR3 is TGTGCCAGCAGCTTTTTCCAAGGACAGGTGGACGAGGGCTACACCTTC.

The genes are TRBV2 and TRBJ2-5; D possibly corresponds to TRBD1 (6 bases). The germline V and J ends were trimmed by 7 bases and 1 base, with 13 bases remaining between them. Germline V gene sequence: CDR1 SNHLY, CDR2 FYNNEI. This CDR3 region has 14 residues. The CDR3 DNA sequence: TGTGCCAGCATCCTGACAGGCCGCCAAGAGACCCAGTACTTC. This gives the protein CASILTGRQETQYF.

Only a few counts were recorded for this clonotype. The CDR3 reads CASSLKSNTEAFF. In DNA form, the CDR3 reads TGTGCCAGCAGCTTAAAGAGCAACACTGAAGCTTTCTTT. The chain is built from TRBV7-9 and TRBJ1-1, with D hard to call. The germline gives CDR1 SEHNR, CDR2 FQNEAQ (reference sequence). V lost 2 bases and J 2 bases, leaving 6 bases between the germline ends. The CDR3 runs to 13 residues.